This T cell receptor beta chain was identified in a study of shared clonotypes between healthy human individuals. The table came from immunoSEQ multiplex PCR; TCRdb's copy has only in-frame clones and leaves some out. The data show under 300,000 clones, with just over 65% seen just once and roughly 10% held by the top ten. Everyone who donated was a Caucasian adult who lived in Nashville, Tennessee. The study's findings and limits: Generation probability values for non-shared clonotypes were lower than those for clonotypes shared by all four donors. Donor scarcity curtailed the genetic and exposure-history diversity represented herein.

This clone came up a few times. Its antigen is unidentified. V lost 2 bases to trimming and J lost 4 bases, with 14 bases between them. This CDR3 spans 16 amino acids. Germline assignment: CDR1 LNHDA and CDR2 SQIVND (reference sequence). Sequencing was carried out using memory CD4+ T cells sorted from blood. Described subset: CD45RA-negative fraction. This receptor was obtained from a man under 40 in good health. The chain has TRBV19 and TRBJ2-2, with D perhaps TRBD1 (6 bases). The CDR3 nucleotides read TGTGCCAGTAGTATATCGGCAGGGGTGGCCACCGGGGAGCTGTTTTTT. It specifies CASSISAGVATGELFF.